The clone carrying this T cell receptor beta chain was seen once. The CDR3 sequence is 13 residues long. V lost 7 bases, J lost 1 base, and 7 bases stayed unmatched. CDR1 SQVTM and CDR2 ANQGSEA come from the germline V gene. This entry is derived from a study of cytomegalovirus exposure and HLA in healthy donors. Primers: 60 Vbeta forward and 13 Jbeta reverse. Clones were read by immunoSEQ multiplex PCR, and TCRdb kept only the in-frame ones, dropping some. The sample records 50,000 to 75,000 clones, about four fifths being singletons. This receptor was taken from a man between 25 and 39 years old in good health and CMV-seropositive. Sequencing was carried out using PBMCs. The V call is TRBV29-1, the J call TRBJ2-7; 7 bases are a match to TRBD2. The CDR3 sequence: CSGGGRYSYEQYF. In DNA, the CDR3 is TGCAGCGGGGGGGGACGGTATTCCTACGAGCAGTACTTC.